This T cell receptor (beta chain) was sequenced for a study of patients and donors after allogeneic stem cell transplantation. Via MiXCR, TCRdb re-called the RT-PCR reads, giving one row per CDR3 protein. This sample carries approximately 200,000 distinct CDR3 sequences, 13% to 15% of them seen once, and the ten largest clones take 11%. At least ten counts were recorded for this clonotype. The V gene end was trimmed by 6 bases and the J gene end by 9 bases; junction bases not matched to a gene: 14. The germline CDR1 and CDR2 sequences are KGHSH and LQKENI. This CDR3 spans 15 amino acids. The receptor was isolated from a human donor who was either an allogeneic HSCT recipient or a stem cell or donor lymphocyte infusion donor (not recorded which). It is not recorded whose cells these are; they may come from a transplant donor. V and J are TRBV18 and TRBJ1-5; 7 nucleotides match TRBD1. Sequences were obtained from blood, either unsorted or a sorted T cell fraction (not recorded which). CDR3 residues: CASSDHPMTGRPQHF. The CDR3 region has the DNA TGTGCCAGCTCCGACCACCCCATGACAGGGCGGCCCCAGCATTTT.